Presented here are 5 T cell receptor beta chains from one specimen sequenced in a study of cytomegalovirus exposure and HLA in healthy donors. Vbeta (60) and Jbeta (13) primers were used in the PCR. The data were produced by immunoSEQ multiplex PCR, yet TCRdb's version contains in-frame clones alone and is incomplete. The sample comprises some 250,000 clones, roughly 87% of which are singletons, and 5% to 6.5% rests with the top ten. Sequencing was done on a sample of PBMCs. The origin of the receptors is a woman in her thirties or forties in good health and CMV-seropositive.

The chain is built from TRBV19 and TRBJ2-1, with D possibly being TRBD2 (7 bases). The CDR3 totals 14 residues. V lost 7 bases to trimming and J lost 7 bases, with 17 bases between them. CDR1 and CDR2 from the germline V gene are LNHDA and SQIVND (reference sequence). The CDR3 spells CASTNRGAENEQFF. The CDR3 DNA is TGTGCCAGTACCAATCGGGGGGCTGAAAATGAGCAGTTCTTC. Filled out from reference TRBV19 and TRBJ2-1, the complete variable domain reads DGGITQSPKYLFRKEGQNVTLSCEQNLNHDAMYWYRQDPGQGLRLIYYSQIVNDFQKGDIAEGYSVSREKKESFPLTVTSAQKNPTAFYLCASTNRGAENEQFFGPGTRLTVL.

This rearrangement joins TRBV9 to TRBJ2-2; the match to TRBD2 covers 7 bases. The junction had 11 bases not matched to a gene; V was cut back by 7 bases and J by 2 bases. Germline V gene lookup returns CDR1 SGDLS and CDR2 YYNGEE. The CDR3 runs to 16 residues. The CDR3 DNA sequence: TGTGCCAGCTCTCAAACGGGCGGGGGAAACACCGGGGAGCTGTTTTTT. This translates into CASSQTGGGNTGELFF.

V gene TRBV5-1 combines with J gene TRBJ2-7; 12 positions agree with TRBD2. The junction had 4 bases not matched to a gene; V was cut back by 8 bases and J by 4 bases. Per the germline V gene, CDR1 is SGHRS and CDR2 is YFSETQ. CDR3 length: 13 amino acids. Written as DNA, the CDR3 is TGCGCCAGTACCGGGACTAGCGGGTACGAGCAGTACTTC. Translated, it gives CASTGTSGYEQYF.

The chain employs TRBV5-1 and TRBJ2-2; D gene unclear. The V end lost 1 base, the J end lost 2 bases, and 12 bases lay between the germline ends. CDR1 and CDR2 from the germline V gene are SGHRS and YFSETQ. The CDR3 sequence is 16 residues long. The CDR3: CASSLLRSSNTGELFF. CDR3 sequence (DNA): TGCGCCAGCAGCTTGCTCCGGAGTTCAAACACCGGGGAGCTGTTTTTT.

This clone came up a few times. The CDR3 loop reads CASSLDRGGHNEQFF. As DNA, the CDR3 is TGTGCCAGCAGTCTTGACAGGGGGGGCCACAATGAGCAGTTCTTC. The chain recombines TRBV7-2 with TRBJ2-1; 9 nucleotides match TRBD1. V was pared by 6 bases and J by 5 bases, with 8 bases of the junction left unmatched. Germline-derived CDR1 and CDR2 are SGHTA and FQGNSA. The CDR3 extends over 15 amino acids.